Shown below are 24 T cell receptor beta chains from a single sample sequenced in a study of T-cell memory formation after mild COVID-19. TCRdb recomputed calls from the 5' RACE reads with MiXCR, one row per CDR3 protein. The sample includes roughly 500,000 distinct CDR3 sequences, around 21% seen only once; the top ten take 12%. Sequences were obtained from PBMCs or a T cell subset sorted from them (not recorded which). The source is an adult woman who had mild COVID-19 (a few samples of this study predate the infection). Cell type and time point are not known.

Only a few counts were recorded for this clonotype. The germline gene is not matched at one end of the junction; a read error may be the cause. V and J are TRBV5-1 and TRBJ2-1; TRBD2 aligns across 10 bases. There are 12 residues in the CDR3. CDR1 and CDR2 from the germline V gene are SGHRS and YFSETQ. The CDR3 region is CASSLESGRDYF. The CDR3 nucleotides are TGCGCCAGCAGCTTGGAAAGCGGGAGGGACTACTTC.

The chain employs TRBV9 and TRBJ1-1, with TRBD1 identical over 7 bases. Germline-derived CDR1 and CDR2 are SGDLS and YYNGEE. The CDR3 contains 17 residues. V shed 2 bases and J 1 base; nucleotides not matched to a gene: 11. CDR3 bases: TGTGCCAGCAGCGTCGTCCAGGGGGGGTCCAGGAACACTGAAGCTTTCTTT. This sequence encodes CASSVVQGGSRNTEAFF.

The chain links TRBV7-9 to TRBJ2-7; no firm D call. Germline CDR1 SEHNR, CDR2 FQNEAQ (reference sequence). Trimming removed 5 bases at V and 0 bases at J, with 14 bases between. The CDR3 sequence is 15 residues long. The DNA for the CDR3 is TGTGCCAGCAGCCTAAACAGCGACTTCTCCTACGAGCAGTACTTC. Its protein is CASSLNSDFSYEQYF.

This chain links TRBV14 with TRBJ2-3; D unclear. Germline V CDR1 and CDR2: SGHDN, FVKESK. V lost 2 bases, J lost 1 base, and 7 bases lay in between. The CDR3 contains 14 residues. CDR3 sequence: CASSQFQGTDTQYF. CDR3 sequence (DNA): TGTGCCAGCAGCCAATTCCAGGGCACAGATACGCAGTATTTT.

This clonotype was detected only a few times. This rearrangement joins TRBV7-2 to TRBJ1-1; TRBD1 matches at 7 bases. The CDR3 contains 14 residues. V lost 5 bases and J lost 4; bases outside the gene matches: 7. The germline gives CDR1 SGHTA, CDR2 FQGNSA. The CDR3 DNA is TGTGCCAGCAGCCCTACGACAGGGCTCACTGAAGCTTTCTTT. Translated: CASSPTTGLTEAFF.

This chain links TRBV25-1 with TRBJ2-6; no firm D call. The CDR3 is 16 amino acids. The V end was cut by 1 base, the J end by 0 bases, with 7 bases between. Germline V gives CDR1 MGHDK, CDR2 SYGVNS. CDR3 DNA sequence: TGTGCCAGCAGTGAATCGATGGGCTCTGGGGCCAACGTCCTGACTTTC. This sequence encodes CASSESMGSGANVLTF.

The CDR3 reads CSALSLDSGNTIYF. CDR3 nucleotides: TGCAGTGCTCTGTCTCTGGACTCTGGAAACACCATATATTTT. The chain joins TRBV20-1 to TRBJ1-3; D unclear. CDR1 DFQATT and CDR2 SNEGSKA come from the germline V gene (reference sequence). The CDR3 extends over 14 amino acids. V was pared by 5 bases and J by 0 bases, with 11 bases between.

This clonotype came up a few times. The V gene is TRBV24-1, the J gene TRBJ2-1; D is unresolved. V lost 3 bases and J lost 8, with 25 bases in between. The CDR3 is 18 amino acids. Per germline, CDR1 KGHDR and CDR2 SFDVKD. CDR3 DNA sequence: TGTGCCACCAGTGATCCCCGGACGTCAGACGCGGATCGGTATGAGCAGTTCTTC. Residues: CATSDPRTSDADRYEQFF.

This clonotype was observed a handful of times. The genes are TRBV3-1 and TRBJ1-1; D call uncertain. The V gene lost 0 bases and the J gene lost 8 bases, with 13 bases spanning the gap. CDR3 size: 14 residues. Looked up from germline, CDR1 is LGHDT and CDR2 is YNNKEL (reference sequence). CDR3 nucleotide sequence: TGTGCCAGCAGCCAAGATCACAAGAGGGTGGAAGCTTTCTTT. It encodes CASSQDHKRVEAFF.

This clonotype was observed a handful of times. The chain employs TRBV6-6 and TRBJ1-1; D is uncertain. The CDR3 has 12 residues. V was cut by 2 bases and J by 5 bases, with 6 bases left in between. The germline V gene encodes CDR1 MNHNY and CDR2 SVGAGI (reference sequence). The CDR3 is CASSYEWTEAFF. The CDR3 region has the DNA TGTGCCAGCAGTTACGAGTGGACTGAAGCTTTCTTT.

The chain is built from TRBV7-9 and TRBJ1-5, with D possibly being TRBD1 (5 bases). The V and J ends lost 4 bases and 3 bases respectively, with 16 bases between them. The CDR3 runs to 16 residues. Germline CDR1 is SEHNR and CDR2 is FQNEAQ (reference sequence). CDR3 sequence: CASSSGEGDLNQPQHF. CDR3 DNA sequence: TGTGCCAGCAGCTCGGGGGAAGGGGATCTCAATCAGCCCCAGCATTTT. The complete variable domain, with remaining parts taken from reference TRBV7-9 and TRBJ1-5, reads DTGVSQNPRHKITKRGQNVTFRCDPISEHNRLYWYRQTLGQGPEFLTYFQNEAQLEKSRLLSDRFSAERPKGSFSTLEIQRTEQGDSAMYLCASSSGEGDLNQPQHFGDGTRLSIL.

This clonotype has more than one count but fewer than ten. The CDR3 loop is CASRRDLNEKLFF. The CDR3, as DNA: TGCGCCAGCAGGAGGGACTTAAATGAAAAACTGTTTTTT. The J gene is TRBJ1-4, the V gene TRBV5-1; a weak D match, TRBD1 (5 bases). Germline values: CDR1 SGHRS, CDR2 YFSETQ. Trimming shortened V by 5 bases and J by 5 bases, and 10 bases separated the two germline ends. The CDR3 is made up of 13 amino acids.

This clonotype was counted between two and nine times. The chain is built from TRBV5-1 and TRBJ1-2; D gene unclear. The CDR3 sequence is 14 residues long. Trimming took off 1 base at V and 7 bases at J, with 14 bases between the two ends. The germline V gene encodes CDR1 SGHRS and CDR2 YFSETQ. This chain's CDR3 is CASSLTLQTRGYTF. The CDR3 DNA is TGCGCCAGCAGCTTGACCCTTCAGACTCGTGGCTACACCTTC.

This chain connects TRBV11-2 to TRBJ1-2, with TRBD1 identical over 7 bases. Unmatched junction bases numbered 5, after V lost 1 base and J lost 6 bases. The CDR3 runs to 14 residues. Germline V lookup: CDR1 SGHAT, CDR2 FQNNGV. In DNA form, the CDR3 reads TGTGCCAGCAGCTTAGTGCAGGGGGTAGATGGCTACACCTTC. This gives the protein CASSLVQGVDGYTF.

The chain is built from TRBV5-1 and TRBJ1-1, with D maybe TRBD1 (6 bases). The ends were cut back, 2 bases at V and 0 bases at J, with 8 bases in the middle. The CDR3 spans 14 residues. Germline V lookup: CDR1 SGHRS, CDR2 YFSETQ. CDR3 sequence (DNA): TGCGCCAGCAGCTTTACAGGGCTGAACACTGAAGCTTTCTTT. This translates into CASSFTGLNTEAFF. The whole variable domain, filled in from reference TRBV5-1 and TRBJ1-1, reads KAGVTQTPRYLIKTRGQQVTLSCSPISGHRSVSWYQQTPGQGLQFLFEYFSETQRNKGNFPGRFSGRQFSNSRSEMNVSTLELGDSALYLCASSFTGLNTEAFFGQGTRLTVV.

V usage is TRBV9 and J usage is TRBJ2-5, with 10 nucleotides matching TRBD2. Germline CDR1 and CDR2: SGDLS and YYNGEE. The CDR3 has 15 amino acids. The trim removed 3 bases at V and 5 bases at J, leaving 7 bases unmatched. The CDR3 bases are TGTGCCAGCAGCGCAGCGGGGGGGCTCTTTGAGACCCAGTACTTC. Protein: CASSAAGGLFETQYF. The full variable domain, in which reference TRBV9 and TRBJ2-5 provide the parts outside the CDR3, is DSGVTQTPKHLITATGQRVTLRCSPRSGDLSVYWYQQSLDQGLQFLIQYYNGEERAKGNILERFSAQQFPDLHSELNLSSLELGDSALYFCASSAAGGLFETQYFGPGTRLLVL.

The CDR3 is CASSHPRTDSYNEQFF. The CDR3 nucleotides read TGCGCCAGCAGCCATCCTCGGACGGATAGCTACAATGAGCAGTTCTTC. The chain has TRBV4-1 and TRBJ2-1, with D uncertain. Germline assignment: CDR1 MGHRA and CDR2 YSYEKL. Trimming stripped 3 bases from V and 3 bases from J, with 15 bases between. This CDR3 is built from 16 residues.

The V call is TRBV4-1, the J call TRBJ2-1; 9 positions agree with TRBD2. The CDR3 has 18 amino acids. CDR1 is MGHRA and CDR2 is YSYEKL in the germline V gene. V shed 0 bases, J shed 2 bases, and the junction held 8 bases outside the gene matches. The CDR3 sequence is CASSQDSSGGSPYNEQFF. The CDR3 nucleotides are TGCGCCAGCAGCCAAGATTCAAGCGGGGGGTCCCCCTACAATGAGCAGTTCTTC.

V gene TRBV30 combines with J gene TRBJ2-5; perhaps TRBD1 as D (5 bases). The germline V gene has CDR1 GTSNPN and CDR2 SVGIG (reference sequence). This CDR3 region has 13 residues. Trimming stripped 1 base from V and 7 bases from J, with 13 bases between. The CDR3 protein is CAWSEQGQGTQYF. The CDR3 DNA reads TGTGCCTGGAGTGAGCAAGGCCAGGGGACCCAGTACTTC.

The chain is built from TRBV7-6 and TRBJ2-1; D may be TRBD2 (6 bases). CDR1 is SGHVS and CDR2 is FNYEAQ in the germline V gene. The CDR3 has 16 amino acids. Trimming removed 3 bases at V and 4 bases at J, with 16 bases between. The CDR3 loop is CASSLGGGGKYNEQFF. In DNA, the CDR3 is TGTGCCAGCAGCTTGGGAGGTGGCGGAAAATACAATGAGCAGTTCTTC.

This clonotype was observed at least ten times. V and J are TRBV6-2 or TRBV6-3 and TRBJ2-7; D unresolved. CDR3 length equals 13 residues. Per the germline V gene, CDR1 is MNHEY and CDR2 is SVGEGT. V lost 2 bases and J 3 bases, leaving 8 bases between the germline ends. This CDR3 is CASSYGQNYEQYF. The CDR3 nucleotides are TGTGCCAGCAGTTACGGGCAGAACTACGAGCAGTACTTC.

This clonotype has just a few counts. The chain links TRBV7-2 to TRBJ2-4; possible D gene TRBD1, 5 bases. V lost 1 base to trimming and J lost 9 bases, with 13 bases between them. The CDR3 totals 14 residues. Per the germline V gene, CDR1 is SGHTA and CDR2 is FQGNSA. CDR3 region: CASSLEGPIGIQYF. CDR3 bases: TGTGCCAGCAGCTTAGAGGGGCCCATTGGCATTCAGTACTTC.

The V and J genes are TRBV6-1 and TRBJ1-1, with no clear D. The CDR3 length is 11 residues. Deletions cut 9 bases from V and 6 bases from J, with 11 bases between. Germline-derived CDR1 and CDR2 are MNHNS and SASEGT. The DNA for the CDR3 is TGTGCCAGTCGGGCTGGTCCTGAAGCTTTCTTT. Its translation is CASRAGPEAFF.

The chain has TRBV12-3 or TRBV12-4 and TRBJ2-7; D not certain. V was shortened by 0 bases and J by 13 bases, with 28 bases between the two germline ends. The CDR3 runs to 17 residues. CDR3 nucleotides: TGTGCCAGCAGTTTAGCGAACCCCGGTCGATCCAGGAGTCCCCCATACTTC. Its protein product is CASSLANPGRSRSPPYF.